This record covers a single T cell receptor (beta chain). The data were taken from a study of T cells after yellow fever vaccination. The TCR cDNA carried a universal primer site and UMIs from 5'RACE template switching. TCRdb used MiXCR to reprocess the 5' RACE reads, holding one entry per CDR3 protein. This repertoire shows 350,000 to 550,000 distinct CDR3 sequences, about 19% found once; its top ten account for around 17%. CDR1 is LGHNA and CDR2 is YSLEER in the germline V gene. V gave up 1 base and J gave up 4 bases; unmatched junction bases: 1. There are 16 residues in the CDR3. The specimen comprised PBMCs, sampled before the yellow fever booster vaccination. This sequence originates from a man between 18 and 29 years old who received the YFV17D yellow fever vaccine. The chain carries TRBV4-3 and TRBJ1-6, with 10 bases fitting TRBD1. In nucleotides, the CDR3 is TGCGCCAGCAGCCAAGGGACAGGGGGATATAATTCACCCCTCCACTTT. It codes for CASSQGTGGYNSPLHF.